This T cell receptor beta chain stems from a study of cytomegalovirus exposure and HLA in healthy donors. Germline V gene sequence: CDR1 SEHNR, CDR2 FQNEAQ (reference sequence). CDR3 size: 13 residues. Trimming shortened V by 7 bases and J by 0 bases, and 10 bases separated the two germline ends. This clone has only one observation. Its antigen is unidentified. Produced via immunoSEQ multiplex PCR; TCRdb's table is partial and in-frame only. Among approximately 220,000 clones listed, more than 75% were seen once. Broader study findings: The classifier reportedly diagnosed cytomegalovirus status with high sensitivity and specificity. Usually a TCR sequence was rare, but some public TCRs were found in many donors. In vitro confirmation showed a few CMV-associated chains to be CMV antigen specific.

The J gene is TRBJ2-7, the V gene TRBV7-9; the D gene is possibly TRBD2 (5 bases). This sequence was found in a man aged 18-30 years in good health and CMV-seronegative. The sample taken for sequencing was PBMCs. CDR3 residues: CASKRGSSYEQYF. The CDR3 DNA sequence: TGTGCCAGCAAAAGAGGGAGCTCCTACGAGCAGTACTTC.